Following are 21 T cell receptor beta chains from one sample sequenced in a study of T cell responses to AZD1222 COVID-19 vaccine. Libraries were prepared by immunoSEQ multiplex PCR; TCRdb keeps only in-frame clonotypes and omits some of them. The sample consists of roughly 120,000 clones, over 75% of them appearing once. The sequencing used peripheral blood, collected on day 0 of AZD1222 vaccination. The receptor set was obtained from an adult in good health.

The V gene is TRBV6-4, the J gene TRBJ2-3, with D perhaps TRBD2 (6 bases). Germline lookup yields CDR1 MRHNA and CDR2 SNTAGT. The V and J ends lost 0 bases and 3 bases respectively, with 7 bases between them. This CDR3 region has 14 residues. DNA of the CDR3: TGTGCCAGCAGTGACTCACGGGAGACAGATACGCAGTATTTT. It yields the protein CASSDSRETDTQYF.

This clone has just a few counts. This chain connects TRBV10-3 to TRBJ2-1, with 9 bases lining up with TRBD2. Trimming at V came to 10 bases and at J to 5 bases, leaving 9 bases not matched to a gene. Germline assignment: CDR1 ENHRY and CDR2 SYGVKD. CDR3 length: 14 amino acids. CDR3 bases: TGTGCCACCTTAGCGGGAGCCGAACACAATGAGCAGTTCTTC. Its translation is CATLAGAEHNEQFF.

The V call is TRBV7-6, the J call TRBJ1-1, with D possibly matching TRBD1 (5 bases). The CDR3 is 15 amino acids. Trimming cost V 1 base and J 1 base, with 10 bases left between them. Germline V gene data show CDR1 as SGHVS and CDR2 as FNYEAQ. CDR3 region: CASSLDGGSNTEAFF. CDR3 nucleotide sequence: TGTGCCAGCAGCTTAGACGGGGGGTCGAACACTGAAGCTTTCTTT.

V and J are TRBV11-1 and TRBJ2-2; 12 bases match TRBD2. CDR1 and CDR2 (germline): SGHAT, FQDESV (reference sequence). The CDR3 contains 15 residues. V trimming: 3 bases; J trimming: 6 bases; junction bases outside the gene matches: 2. The DNA for the CDR3 is TGTGCCAGCAGCTTGCTAGCGGGAGGGTCCGGGGAGCTGTTTTTT. Its translation: CASSLLAGGSGELFF.

This chain uses TRBV7-9 with TRBJ1-1, with D hard to call. Germline V lookup: CDR1 SEHNR, CDR2 FQNEAQ (reference sequence). This CDR3 has 14 amino acids. The V gene lost 1 base and the J gene lost 4 bases, with 10 bases spanning the gap. The chain's CDR3 is CASSLGFGGTEAFF. Here the CDR3 DNA reads TGTGCCAGCAGCTTAGGGTTCGGAGGCACTGAAGCTTTCTTT.

This sequence joins TRBV6-6 and TRBJ2-6, with a possible D match to TRBD2 (5 bases). Germline V gene lookup returns CDR1 MNHNY and CDR2 SVGAGI (reference sequence). The CDR3 extends over 14 amino acids. Trimming removed 6 bases from V and 1 base from J, with 7 bases in between. The CDR3 DNA is TGTGCCAGCAGGAGGGTTTCTGGGGCCAACGTCCTGACTTTC. This gives the protein CASRRVSGANVLTF.

The V gene is TRBV12-3 or TRBV12-4, the J gene TRBJ1-1; D gene unclear. The CDR3 totals 13 residues. The V gene lost 4 bases and the J gene lost 6 bases, with 12 bases spanning the gap. CDR3 protein: CASSSVVFSEAFF. The CDR3 DNA reads TGTGCCAGCAGTTCGGTAGTATTCTCTGAAGCTTTCTTT.

A word on this clone: Within the sample, other DNA sequences also encode this same CDR3. This chain connects TRBV6-5 to TRBJ1-2, with TRBD1 as a possible D gene (5 bases). This CDR3 is 14 amino acids long. Trimming left V 3 bases short and J 4 bases short, with 12 bases between. Germline V lookup: CDR1 MNHEY, CDR2 SVGAGI. CDR3 DNA: TGTGCCAGCAGTTATGGTACGGGGACCTATGGCTACACCTTC. Translated: CASSYGTGTYGYTF.

This sequence joins TRBV27 and TRBJ2-7; TRBD2 agrees at 10 bases. J was trimmed by 0 bases and V by 5 bases; bases with no gene match: 1. Per germline, CDR1 MNHEY and CDR2 SMNVEV (reference sequence). The CDR3 covers 14 residues. Here the CDR3 reads CASSIAGGSYEQYF. The DNA for the CDR3 is TGTGCCAGCAGTATAGCGGGAGGCTCCTACGAGCAGTACTTC.

V and J are TRBV11-2 and TRBJ2-7, with D unclear. The CDR3 sequence is 17 residues long. With 2 bases removed from V and 0 bases from J, the gap between germline ends came to 17 bases. CDR1 and CDR2 from the germline V gene are SGHAT and FQNNGV. The CDR3 loop reads CASSLSRHPISSYEQYF. CDR3 in DNA: TGTGCCAGCAGCTTATCTCGACACCCCATTAGCTCCTACGAGCAGTACTTC.

This chain connects TRBV4-2 to TRBJ1-2, with TRBD1 identical over 8 bases. Germline values: CDR1 LGHNA, CDR2 YNFKEQ. V trimming: 1 base; J trimming: 13 bases; junction bases outside the gene matches: 8. The CDR3 is made up of 13 amino acids. CDR3 sequence: CASSQVQGADRTF. CDR3 bases: TGTGCCAGCAGCCAAGTCCAGGGGGCGGATCGCACCTTC.

J is TRBJ2-7 and V is TRBV19; D is unresolved. The germline gives CDR1 LNHDA, CDR2 SQIVND (reference sequence). V gave up 2 bases and J gave up 3 bases, with 8 bases separating them. CDR3 length: 13 residues. The CDR3 here is CASSITLNYEQYF. The CDR3 nucleotides are TGTGCCAGTAGTATAACTCTTAACTACGAGCAGTACTTC.

CDR3 nucleotide sequence: TGTGCCAGCAGCCAAGCCTCGTACCGACAGTTCTCTGGGGCCAACGTCCTGACTTTC. The encoded protein is CASSQASYRQFSGANVLTF. V and J are TRBV14 and TRBJ2-6; a weak D match, TRBD1 (5 bases). V was cut by 1 base and J by 0 bases, with 16 bases left in between. Germline V gene lookup returns CDR1 SGHDN and CDR2 FVKESK. The CDR3 length is 19 residues.

This chain connects TRBV10-3 to TRBJ2-5; D is uncertain. The germline V and J ends were trimmed by 4 bases and 5 bases, with 14 bases remaining between them. This CDR3 is 14 amino acids long. Per the germline V gene, CDR1 is ENHRY and CDR2 is SYGVKD. This CDR3 is CAISVGQSGETQYF. In nucleotides, the CDR3 is TGTGCCATCAGTGTTGGGCAGTCTGGGGAGACCCAGTACTTC.

The CDR3 DNA is TGTGCCAGCAGCCCCGGACAGGGGCGAGAGACCCAGTACTTC. Translating it yields CASSPGQGRETQYF. The V call is TRBV5-8, the J call TRBJ2-5; 9 bases map to TRBD1. The V gene end was trimmed by 4 bases and the J gene end by 4 bases; junction bases not matched to a gene: 5. Germline V gene lookup returns CDR1 SGHTS and CDR2 YDEGEE. The CDR3 loop spans 14 amino acids.

V usage is TRBV5-5 and J usage is TRBJ1-2, with D perhaps TRBD1 (6 bases). V was cut by 6 bases and J by 4 bases, with 22 bases left in between. The CDR3 runs to 16 residues. Germline-derived CDR1 and CDR2 are SGHKS and YYEKEE (reference sequence). The CDR3 loop is CASKPGGPLAAYGYTF. CDR3 sequence (DNA): TGTGCCAGCAAGCCGGGGGGGCCGTTAGCGGCCTATGGCTACACCTTC.

The chain carries TRBV7-9 and TRBJ2-1; 7 bases are shared with TRBD2. V shed 1 base and J 7 bases; nucleotides not matched to a gene: 7. Germline assignment: CDR1 SEHNR and CDR2 FQNEAQ (reference sequence). The CDR3 sequence is 15 residues long. This CDR3 reads CASSLDDGGSNEQFF. The DNA of the CDR3 is TGTGCCAGCAGCTTAGATGACGGCGGGAGTAATGAGCAGTTCTTC.

This chain uses TRBV5-8 with TRBJ1-4; 9 nucleotides match TRBD1. Germline V gene sequence: CDR1 SGHTS, CDR2 YDEGEE. This CDR3 is 15 amino acids long. V was pared by 2 bases and J by 4 bases, with 3 bases of the junction left unmatched. In nucleotides, the CDR3 is TGTGCCAGCAGCTTCCCGGGACAGGGTAATGAAAAACTGTTTTTT. Encoded protein: CASSFPGQGNEKLFF.

The chain couples TRBV30 to TRBJ2-7, with 8 bases aligning to TRBD1. J lost 2 bases, V lost 8 bases, and 23 bases had no gene match. Germline V gene sequence: CDR1 GTSNPN, CDR2 SVGIG (reference sequence). CDR3 length: 18 residues. The CDR3 DNA is TGTGCCGGAATAAACCCGGGACAGGTCACACCTTGGGCCTACGAGCAGTACTTC. It translates to CAGINPGQVTPWAYEQYF.

This clone has only one observation. The rearrangement links TRBV9 to TRBJ2-3, with 7 bases aligning to TRBD2. With 1 base clipped from V and 6 bases from J, the junction kept 14 bases outside the gene matches. Germline CDR1 and CDR2: SGDLS and YYNGEE. CDR3 length: 17 amino acids. The CDR3 spells CASSVRSAAGSLDTQYF. In nucleotides, the CDR3 is TGTGCCAGCAGCGTAAGGTCGGCAGCGGGAAGTTTGGATACGCAGTATTTT.

The gene calls are TRBV7-2 and TRBJ2-7, with 14 bases matching TRBD2. Germline-derived CDR1 and CDR2 are SGHTA and FQGNSA. The CDR3 length is 17 residues. The J segment lost 3 bases and the V segment lost 6 bases, leaving 10 bases of the junction unmatched. The CDR3 DNA follows: TGTGCCAGCAGGGGGGGGACTAGCGGGAGTCCTCTCTACGAGCAGTACTTC. Its protein product is CASRGGTSGSPLYEQYF.